Below are 8 T cell receptor beta chains sequenced from a single sample in a study of shared clonotypes between healthy human individuals. Clones were read by immunoSEQ multiplex PCR, and TCRdb kept only the in-frame ones, dropping some. The sample holds 1.4 million to 1.5 million clones, 96% seen once. Sample: naive CD4+ T cells sorted from blood. Described subset: CD45RA+ positively selected. These receptors were taken from a man aged 25 to 40 in good health.

The gene calls are TRBV6-1 and TRBJ2-1; no firm D call. CDR1 is MNHNS, CDR2 SASEGT, per germline. V gave up 5 bases and J gave up 8 bases, with 13 bases separating them. The CDR3 totals 13 residues. The CDR3 loop is CASSKNPVDEQFF. The DNA for the CDR3 is TGTGCCAGCAGTAAAAACCCGGTGGATGAGCAGTTCTTC.

The chain couples TRBV2 to TRBJ1-5; TRBD1 might be the D (5 bases). This CDR3 contains 14 residues. Germline loops: CDR1 SNHLY, CDR2 FYNNEI. V lost 4 bases and J lost 4, with 11 bases in between. The CDR3 is CASSAEAGNQPQHF. In DNA form, the CDR3 reads TGTGCCAGCAGTGCAGAGGCAGGGAATCAGCCCCAGCATTTT.

The gene calls are TRBV2 and TRBJ2-7; TRBD1 might be the D (5 bases). Trimming removed 4 bases from V and 7 bases from J, with 20 bases in between. The CDR3 runs to 15 residues. Germline CDR1 reads SNHLY; CDR2 reads FYNNEI. The CDR3 region is CASSVTQGSTPEQYF. CDR3 nucleotide sequence: TGTGCCAGCAGTGTAACGCAGGGTTCAACTCCGGAGCAGTACTTC. Supplemented by reference TRBV2 and TRBJ2-7, the full variable domain reads EPEVTQTPSHQVTQMGQEVILRCVPISNHLYFYWYRQILGQKVEFLVSFYNNEISEKSEIFDDQFSVERPDGSNFTLKIRSTKLEDSAMYFCASSVTQGSTPEQYFGPGTRLTVT.

The chain joins TRBV5-1 to TRBJ1-1, with D perhaps TRBD1 (6 bases). The CDR3 runs 17 residues. Per germline, CDR1 SGHRS and CDR2 YFSETQ. V lost 1 base to trimming and J lost 1 base, with 17 bases between them. The CDR3 is CASSLKHRDARNTEAFF. As DNA, the CDR3 is TGCGCCAGCAGCTTGAAGCACAGGGACGCGAGGAACACTGAAGCTTTCTTT.

The chain recombines TRBV29-1 with TRBJ2-1; 10 nucleotides agree with TRBD1. Trimming removed 6 bases from V and 4 bases from J; junction bases left unmatched: 9. This CDR3 spans 15 amino acids. The germline gives CDR1 SQVTM, CDR2 ANQGSEA. CDR3 residues: CSVGSGTGAYNEQFF. The CDR3 coding sequence is TGCAGCGTCGGATCCGGGACAGGGGCTTACAATGAGCAGTTCTTC.

The chain couples TRBV5-5 to TRBJ2-5, with 9 bases identical to TRBD2. The CDR3 has 15 residues. The germline V gene has CDR1 SGHKS and CDR2 YYEKEE (reference sequence). V was clipped by 4 bases and J by 4 bases; unmatched bases: 8. The CDR3 here is CASSPIAGAGETQYF. In DNA form, the CDR3 reads TGTGCCAGCAGCCCAATAGCGGGAGCCGGAGAGACCCAGTACTTC.

The chain joins TRBV28 to TRBJ1-5, with 11 nucleotides matching TRBD1. Germline values: CDR1 MDHEN, CDR2 SYDVKM. This CDR3 has 17 amino acids. The V gene end was trimmed by 5 bases and the J gene end by 0 bases; junction bases not matched to a gene: 6. CDR3 sequence (DNA): TGTGCCAGCAGTCCCGGGACAGGGGGAATTAGCAATCAGCCCCAGCATTTT. It is translated as CASSPGTGGISNQPQHF. Using reference TRBV28 and TRBJ1-5 for the parts outside the CDR3, the full variable domain is DVKVTQSSRYLVKRTGEKVFLECVQDMDHENMFWYRQDPGLGLRLIYFSYDVKMKEKGDIPEGYSVSREKKERFSLILESASTNQTSMYLCASSPGTGGISNQPQHFGDGTRLSIL.

This sequence joins TRBV19 and TRBJ1-1; TRBD1 is a possible D gene (5 bases). Germline V gives CDR1 LNHDA, CDR2 SQIVND (reference sequence). The CDR3 is 14 amino acids. Trimming cost V 4 bases and J 1 base, with 10 bases left between them. The CDR3 nucleotides read TGTGCCAGTAGTAATCCGGGGGAGAACACTGAAGCTTTCTTT. It translates to CASSNPGENTEAFF.